These T cell receptor beta chains were read from a single sample in a study of cytomegalovirus exposure and HLA in healthy donors. Sequencing was performed with immunoSEQ multiplex PCR; in TCRdb, only in-frame clones are kept and a portion is missing. This sample yields 80,000 or so clones, of which around 75% are seen a single time; 7% to 7.5% belongs to the top ten. Material: PBMCs. Receptor source: a woman aged 40-49 years in good health and CMV-seronegative. The CDR3 runs from the conserved cysteine through the conserved F or W. The D gene is left open where the match is weak. Where a row states a size, it is once, few, many or the class of an expanded clone; other rows omit it.

len: 17
v_gene: TRBV4-1
j_gene: TRBJ1-2
abundance: once
d_gene: TRBD1
CDR3nt: TGCGCCAGCAGCAAGGGACAGGGGGCGATAGATGCAGGTGGCTACACCTTC
CDR3aa: CASSKGQGAIDAGGYTF

len: 15
v_gene: TRBV15
j_gene: TRBJ1-1
abundance: -
d_gene: -
CDR3nt: TGTGCCACCAGCAGAGATGGGGCAGCTTACACTGAAGCTTTCTTT
CDR3aa: CATSRDGAAYTEAFF

len: 15
v_gene: TRBV5-1
j_gene: TRBJ2-1
abundance: -
d_gene: TRBD1
CDR3nt: TGCGCCAGCAGCGACCACAGGGGGGCTATTAGTGAGCAGTTCTTC
CDR3aa: CASSDHRGAISEQFF

len: 15
v_gene: TRBV4-3
j_gene: TRBJ2-1
abundance: -
d_gene: -
CDR3nt: TGCGCCAGCAGCCAAGATGGGGCCTCCTACAATGAGCAGTTCTTC
CDR3aa: CASSQDGASYNEQFF

len: 14
v_gene: TRBV19
j_gene: TRBJ2-5
abundance: -
d_gene: -
CDR3nt: TGTGCCAGTAGTATCAACCCCGGCGGGGAGACCCAGTACTTC
CDR3aa: CASSINPGGETQYF

len: 15
v_gene: TRBV25-1
j_gene: TRBJ1-3
abundance: -
d_gene: -
CDR3nt: TGTGCCAGCAGTGAGTTAGGAGATTCTGGAAACACCATATATTTT
CDR3aa: CASSELGDSGNTIYF

len: 15
v_gene: TRBV5-4
j_gene: TRBJ1-3
abundance: -
d_gene: TRBD1
CDR3nt: TGTGCCAGCAGCAGGACAGGGCTCTCTGGAAACACCATATATTTT
CDR3aa: CASSRTGLSGNTIYF

len: 14
v_gene: TRBV30
j_gene: TRBJ1-3
abundance: few
d_gene: TRBD1
CDR3nt: TGTGCCTGGAGGACCGGGACAGGTGGAAACACCATATATTTT
CDR3aa: CAWRTGTGGNTIYF

len: 15
v_gene: TRBV5-4
j_gene: TRBJ2-7
abundance: once
d_gene: -
CDR3nt: TGTGCCAGCAGCTTGGCCGGGGGAAGCTCCTACGAGCAGTACTTC
CDR3aa: CASSLAGGSSYEQYF

len: 14
v_gene: TRBV15
j_gene: TRBJ2-7
abundance: -
d_gene: TRBD1
CDR3nt: TGTGCCACCAGCAGAGGAGGACAGGGCCACGAGCAGTACTTC
CDR3aa: CATSRGGQGHEQYF